The 9 T cell receptor beta chains below were found in one sample sequenced in a study of shared clonotypes between healthy human individuals. Assay: immunoSEQ multiplex PCR; the TCRdb copy retains only in-frame clones and omits some. The sample has about 2,100,000 clones; approximately 94% are singletons. CD45RO-negative, CCR7-positively selected cells formed the naive CD8 fraction, excluding terminally differentiated effector memory CD45RA+ cells. The sample consisted of naive CD8+ T cells from PBMCs. The receptors originated from a man in his late teens or twenties in good health. Some clones in this sample may be carry-over from other donors' samples.

J is TRBJ2-3 and V is TRBV28, with 10 bases that match TRBD2. The length of the CDR3 is 16 residues. The V and J ends lost 7 bases and 5 bases, in that order; junction bases with no gene match: 12. The germline gives CDR1 MDHEN, CDR2 SYDVKM. CDR3 region: CASMGAGGIVGDTQYF. CDR3 nucleotides: TGTGCCAGCATGGGAGCGGGAGGGATTGTCGGAGATACGCAGTATTTT.

V gene TRBV29-1 combines with J gene TRBJ2-2; D not certain. Trimming took off 4 bases at V and 6 bases at J, with 9 bases between the two ends. Germline V gene data show CDR1 as SQVTM and CDR2 as ANQGSEA. The CDR3 spans 12 residues. CDR3 region: CSVVWQAGELFF. CDR3 DNA sequence: TGCAGCGTTGTATGGCAGGCCGGGGAGCTGTTTTTT.

This clone has only one observation. The J gene is TRBJ1-5, the V gene TRBV27, with 8 nucleotides matching TRBD1. CDR3 length equals 13 residues. The V and J ends lost 5 bases and 8 bases, in that order; junction bases with no gene match: 5. The germline V gene encodes CDR1 MNHEY and CDR2 SMNVEV (reference sequence). This CDR3 reads CASSDRGGEPQHF. Written as DNA, the CDR3 is TGTGCCAGCAGTGACAGGGGAGGGGAGCCCCAGCATTTT.

The V call is TRBV9, the J call TRBJ2-5; TRBD2 is a possible D gene (5 bases). The germline CDR1 and CDR2 sequences are SGDLS and YYNGEE. CDR3 length: 15 residues. The V and J ends lost 0 bases and 2 bases respectively, with 11 bases between them. The DNA for the CDR3 is TGTGCCAGCAGCGTAGCTGGGAGAGTTCAAGAGACCCAGTACTTC. Translated: CASSVAGRVQETQYF.

In this sample, this clone turned up once. V is TRBV5-1 and J is TRBJ1-1, with D possibly TRBD1 on 5 matching bases. The CDR3 is made up of 16 amino acids. CDR1 SGHRS and CDR2 YFSETQ come from the germline V gene. Trimming removed 0 bases at V and 3 bases at J, with 15 bases between. For the CDR3, the DNA is TGCGCCAGCAGCTTGGCCAGCGGGGGGATGGACACTGAAGCTTTCTTT. Its protein product is CASSLASGGMDTEAFF. Drawing the rest from reference TRBV5-1 and TRBJ1-1, the complete variable domain is KAGVTQTPRYLIKTRGQQVTLSCSPISGHRSVSWYQQTPGQGLQFLFEYFSETQRNKGNFPGRFSGRQFSNSRSEMNVSTLELGDSALYLCASSLASGGMDTEAFFGQGTRLTVV.

The chain has TRBV15 and TRBJ1-5, with 11 positions matching TRBD1. CDR1 and CDR2 (germline): LNHNV, YYDKDF (reference sequence). V lost 6 bases and J lost 10; bases outside the gene matches: 8. CDR3 length: 14 amino acids. This chain's CDR3 is CATSLGQGASPQHF. The CDR3 DNA sequence: TGTGCCACCAGTCTAGGACAGGGGGCGAGCCCCCAGCATTTT.

The chain recombines TRBV29-1 with TRBJ1-2; no firm D call. CDR1 SQVTM and CDR2 ANQGSEA come from the germline V gene. The CDR3 is 11 residues long. Trimming took off 4 bases at V and 5 bases at J, with 8 bases between the two ends. This CDR3 is CSVGTEYGYTF. The CDR3 DNA follows: TGCAGCGTTGGCACAGAGTATGGCTACACCTTC.

The rearrangement joins TRBV4-3 to TRBJ2-2, with D unresolved. The CDR3 consists of 15 residues. With 2 bases removed from V and 4 bases from J, the gap between germline ends came to 11 bases. Per germline, CDR1 LGHNA and CDR2 YSLEER. The CDR3 sequence is CASSQILVSTGELFF. DNA of the CDR3: TGCGCCAGCAGCCAAATTTTAGTCTCCACCGGGGAGCTGTTTTTT.

This sequence joins TRBV2 and TRBJ1-2; D might be TRBD1 (5 bases). Germline CDR1 is SNHLY and CDR2 is FYNNEI. V was clipped by 2 bases and J by 7 bases, with 17 bases between them. The CDR3 loop spans 15 amino acids. Here the CDR3 reads CASSEPGPSGGGYTF. In nucleotides, the CDR3 is TGTGCCAGCAGTGAACCAGGGCCCAGTGGGGGTGGCTACACCTTC.